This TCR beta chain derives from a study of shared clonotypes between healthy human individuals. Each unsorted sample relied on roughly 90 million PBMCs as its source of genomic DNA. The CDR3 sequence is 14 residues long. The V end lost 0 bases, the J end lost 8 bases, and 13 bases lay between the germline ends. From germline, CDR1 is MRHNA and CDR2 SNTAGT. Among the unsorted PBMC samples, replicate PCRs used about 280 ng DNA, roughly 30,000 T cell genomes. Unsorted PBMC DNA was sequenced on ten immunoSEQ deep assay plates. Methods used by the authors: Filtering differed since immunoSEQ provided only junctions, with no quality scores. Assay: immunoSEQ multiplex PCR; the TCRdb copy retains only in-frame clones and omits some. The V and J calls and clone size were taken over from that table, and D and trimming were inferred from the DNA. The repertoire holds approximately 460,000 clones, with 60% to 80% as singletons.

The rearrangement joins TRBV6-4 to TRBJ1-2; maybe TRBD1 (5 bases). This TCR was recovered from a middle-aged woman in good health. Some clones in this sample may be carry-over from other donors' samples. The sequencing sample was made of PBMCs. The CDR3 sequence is CASSDSFRAGGYTF. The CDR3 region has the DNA TGTGCCAGCAGTGACTCTTTCAGGGCAGGCGGCTACACCTTC.